This TCR beta chain appears in the sequencing data of a study of identical twins. This CDR3 has 14 amino acids. The germline gives CDR1 LGHDT, CDR2 YNNKEL (reference sequence). V was cut by 3 bases and J by 5 bases, with 11 bases left in between. TCRdb redid the calling of the 5' RACE reads with MiXCR, one entry per CDR3 protein. Among approximately 230,000 distinct CDR3 sequences listed, under 8.5% were seen once. These same data were also listed under a study on T cells expressing NK-cell markers. As that study records: Also leading the CD3+CD56-NKG2C+ fraction in several donors were these clonotypes. Nothing established the HCMV specificity of expanded NKG2C+ T cell clones.

The V and J genes are TRBV3-1 and TRBJ2-1; either TRBD1 or TRBD2 may fit D (5 bases each). Sequencing was performed on CD8+ T cells sorted from blood. This TCR came from a woman aged 18-29 years in good health. CDR3 region: CASSQGTKNNEQFF. Written as DNA, the CDR3 is TGTGCCAGCAGCCAGGGGACCAAGAACAATGAGCAGTTCTTC.